This T cell receptor (beta chain) derives from a study of tissue T cells after allogeneic stem cell transplantation. Overall study results and limits: Across patients, clones rarely overlapped, yet motif clusters were shared tissue-specifically. In patients and mice, blood and spleen missed much of tissue repertoire. Limitations included a small, clinically heterogeneous cohort and limited sampling depth.

Profiled with immunoSEQ multiplex PCR; TCRdb holds only in-frame clones, not every one. The repertoire holds about 6,800 clones, roughly 32% seen once, with nearly 6.5% in the top ten. Indicated time point: mouse harvest day 14 after allogeneic transplant. Tail vein injection delivered 10^7 T-cell-depleted bone marrow cells and 10^6 splenic CD5+ T cells. B6 (H2b) cells into BALB/c (H2d) mice; tissues taken at day 7 or 14. This clone was seen a handful of times. Its antigen is unknown. Here the gene names and germline are mouse. The CDR3 extends 1 residue past the end of the read, so its final part is completed from the germline J gene. This CDR3 is built from 14 residues. The trim removed 5 bases at V and 6 bases at J, leaving 6 bases unmatched. Germline V gene sequence: CDR1 SNHLY, CDR2 FYNGKV (reference sequence).

This chain connects TRBV3 to TRBJ1-5; 8 bases agree with TRBD1. The TCR sequence derives from a female BALB/c mouse given C57BL/6 T cells with graft-versus-host disease after an allogeneic hematopoietic cell transplant. Material for sequencing was skin. CDR3 bases read: TGTGCCAGCAGCCCCGGGACAGGTGGCCAGGCTCCGCTT. It codes for CASSPGTGGQAPL. The CDR3 in full is CASSPGTGGQAPLF.